Given below is one T cell receptor (beta chain) in context. Method: immunoSEQ multiplex PCR; TCRdb's copy keeps in-frame clones and lacks some. The sample gives about 83,000 clones, roughly 91% of which show up once; 17% is in the top ten. This entry belongs to a study of control samples from healthy donors and cancer patients. The CDR3 spans 14 residues. Trimming took 5 bases from V and 0 from J, leaving 8 bases between them. CDR1 and CDR2 from the germline V gene are SGHAT and FQNNGV. The genes are TRBV11-2 and TRBJ1-5, with D possibly TRBD1 on 5 matching bases. The sequence derives from a man aged 50 or older in good health. Material: blood. The CDR3 sequence is CASSEQGSNQPQHF. CDR3 bases: TGTGCCAGCAGCGAGCAGGGTAGCAATCAGCCCCAGCATTTT.